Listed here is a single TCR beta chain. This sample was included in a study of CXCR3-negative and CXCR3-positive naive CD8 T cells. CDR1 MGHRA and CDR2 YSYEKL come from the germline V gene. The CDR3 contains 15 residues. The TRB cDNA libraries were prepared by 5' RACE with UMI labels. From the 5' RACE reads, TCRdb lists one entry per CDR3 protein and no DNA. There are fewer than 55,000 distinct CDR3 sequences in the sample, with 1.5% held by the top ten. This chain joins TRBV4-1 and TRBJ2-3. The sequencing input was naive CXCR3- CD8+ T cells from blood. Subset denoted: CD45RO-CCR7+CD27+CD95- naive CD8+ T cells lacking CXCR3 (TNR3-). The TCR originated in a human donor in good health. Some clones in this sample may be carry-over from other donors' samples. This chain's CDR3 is CASSQGILGTDTQYF.